This T cell receptor (beta chain) is from a study of cytomegalovirus exposure and HLA in healthy donors listed by TCRdb under 2017. A note on the overall study: In an earlier analysis of approximately 500 of the donors, 276 Gb of sequence data and approximately 120 million unique TCR beta sequences from about 179 million T cells were reported. About 310 gigabases of sequencing data and approximately 84 million unique TCR sequences were included in an early release covering 550 to 650 HLA-typed donors. Of the roughly 430 genotyped donors, about 84% fell in the genetic ancestry cluster associated with self-reported Caucasian donors. The study was designed to test whether signatures of past pathogen exposure could be identified by cataloging public T cell receptors. The study profiled the T cell repertoires of around 700 subjects by immunosequencing and related them to cytomegalovirus serostatus. Besides the first cohort of more than 650 subjects, a separate validation cohort made up of around 120 different subjects was used. To predict cytomegalovirus infection status, the study combined high-throughput TCR immunosequencing, statistical association of individual TCRs with disease status, and machine learning. To study patterns of TCR occurrence, a later analysis re-analyzed previously published TCR beta repertoires from more than 550 donors and added high-resolution HLA genotyping. The later analysis used no new phenotypic data to find candidate immune exposures, relying instead on TCR beta sequences and their occurrence across donors. An earlier analysis of 500 to 750 of the donors applied high-throughput TCR beta sequencing to assess whether each TCR beta V gene segment acted as functional or pseudogenic. Alongside the repertoire data, information on donor age, sex, ethnicity and CMV serostatus was compiled. A later genetic analysis used genome-wide SNP genotypes for about 60% of the roughly 700 donors, treating that subset as a discovery cohort. Every discovery cohort repertoire had been produced on one sequencing platform. HLA typing covered class I and class II loci at four-digit resolution. The number of donors typed differed by locus, with roughly 620-640 for A, B, C, DRB1 and DQB1, roughly 520 for DQA1, 606 for DPA1, and 472 for DPB1. About 5 DR-DQ haplotypes were handled as single units for association and clustering, since linkage in the cohort was strong. Across approximately 420 genotyped donors of the cohort, an average of roughly 250,000 unique TCR beta nucleotide sequences per donor were sequenced, and about a sixth of those sequences were non-productive.

The research as a whole found: Because HLA typing was missing for some donors at each locus, association tests included only the typed subset. According to a later analysis, most CMV-associated TCR beta chains appeared to be HLA-restricted, and the HLA associations seemed to be driven largely by CMV exposure. In a later genetic analysis, a missense DCLRE1C variant was associated with V-gene and J-gene trimming of TCR beta chains, and the association was replicated in an independent cohort. A group of highly shared sequence variants was considered likely to be a technical artifact of the sequencing pipeline. A further reported finding was that TCR beta sequences accurately predicted the HLA-A and HLA-B alleles for most subjects in the first cohort. A later analysis found that HLA-associated TCR beta chains were more clonally expanded and had lower generation probabilities than equally common non-associated chains. The only immune exposure information available for the cohort was CMV serostatus. In this cohort, only TCR beta chains were sequenced, and detectable features were limited by the absence of alpha or paired-chain data. In vitro tests confirmed that three of the cytomegalovirus-associated TCR beta chains recognize cytomegalovirus antigens. Some IMGT-functional V segments, including TRBV6-2 and TRBV6-3, could not be distinguished by the 87-base-pair reads and were therefore excluded. The study listed 150 to 200 TCR beta chains as associated with cytomegalovirus. Approximately 18 rarely observed V segments, including chromosome 9 orphons, were excluded from the earlier analysis of 550 to 700 of the donors because counts were too low. Most TCR sequences were observed very rarely across donors, whereas some public TCRs were present in many individuals. Specific HLA alleles were associated with 15,000 to 20,000 TCR beta sequences at a false discovery rate of 0.05 in a later analysis. Compared with the roughly 700-donor mean, donors in an Asian-associated ancestry cluster had fewer N-insertions in productive TCRs, according to a later genetic analysis. According to a later analysis, TCR association rates differed among HLA loci, with DRB1 alleles showing the most associated TCRs and HLA-C alleles showing the fewest. In both the original and validation cohorts, the classifier was reported to diagnose cytomegalovirus status with high specificity and sensitivity. Broadly in line with IMGT annotations, most TCR beta V segments showed up in productive rearrangements about 90% or about 30% of the time in an earlier analysis of approximately 600 of the donors. Linkage disequilibrium might explain the correlated functional status among segregating V segments, but an unknown experimental factor could not be ruled out. According to the authors, the approach could potentially be generalized to other disease states and immunological phenotypes. Roughly uniform sequencing depth across donors was assumed in presence/absence analyses, although this assumption may not hold. When HLA alleles, especially DR and DQ, strongly co-occurred, TCR associations were difficult to assign to individual alleles. According to a later analysis, parvovirus B19, influenza, CMV and Epstein-Barr virus appeared linked to several top co-occurrence clusters.

The cohort consisted of 650 to 850 healthy bone marrow donors. All cohort members were sampled while nominally healthy, although unrecorded immune exposures were likely present. The donor was CMV seropositive and belonged to the group of 250 to 300 seropositive cohort members. Each donor provided a peripheral blood sample, and peripheral blood mononuclear cells were used for TCR beta sequencing. The Qiagen DNeasy Blood Extraction Kit was used to extract genomic DNA from the blood cell samples. Concerning this clone: Its antigen remains unidentified. There are no base qualities to consult, and no much larger clone falls within one base. Different DNA sequences within this sample yield the same CDR3.

Library method: the immunoSEQ multiplex PCR assay. For the multiplex PCR, a mixture combining 60 forward primers for TCR Vbeta segments and 13 reverse primers for TCR Jbeta segments was used. The CDR3 region of rearranged TCR beta genes was amplified from genomic DNA with a multiplex PCR assay. The Illumina HiSeq System was used to sequence the amplified TCR beta libraries as 87-base-pair reads. In the original analysis: A later analysis counted some 74 million unique TCR beta chains across the 640 or so repertoires, and some 11 million of these chains were shared by at least two donors. To remove PCR and sequencing errors, raw reads were error-corrected and collapsed into unique sequences using a nearest-neighbor algorithm that merged closely related sequences. To assign V, D and J gene segments, CDR3 sequences were aligned to IMGT reference sequences. For a sequence to be retained, a match of at least six nucleotides was required to both a V gene segment and a J gene segment. A rearrangement was called productive if the CDR3 had no stop codons and remained in frame with V and J, and every other rearrangement was called non-productive. CDR3 was defined according to IMGT convention as the region running from the second conserved V-encoded cysteine to the conserved J-encoded phenylalanine. In an earlier analysis of 500 to 650 of the donors, sequences lacking an unambiguous match to a single V gene segment were excluded. An earlier analysis of several hundred of the donors called V segments functional above 56.7% productive rearrangements and segregating when the between-donor standard deviation exceeded 5%. A statistical classification framework was built for diagnosing cytomegalovirus status from the catalog of TCR beta chain sequences. In a later analysis, TCR nucleotide sequences were compared against IMGT/GENE-DB human TR gene sequences so that V and J genes could be assigned. Using the TCRdist pipeline, a later analysis assigned CDR3 sequences along with most-parsimonious VDJ recombination scenarios. In a later analysis, each TCR beta chain was defined by its CDR3 amino acid sequence together with its V-gene family, and reads lacking a unique V-gene family were excluded. A later analysis removed over 500 highly shared, low-generation-probability nucleotide sequences to deal with suspected cross-contamination and a sequencing artifact. In a later analysis, a clonal expansion index was calculated for each public chain from normalized within-repertoire ranks of inferred template counts. In a later analysis, generation probabilities were computed using a VDJ recombination model fitted to out-of-frame rearrangements, and the results were checked against IGoR. In a later analysis, hypergeometric tests were used to score TCR-TCR, TCR-HLA and TCR-CMV co-occurrence, with a repertoire-size bias correction applied to TCR pairs. False discovery rates were estimated in a later analysis by permuting HLA or CMV assignments 20 times. In a later analysis, co-occurring TCRs were grouped using DBSCAN, with TCRdist sequence similarity added in when clustering inside HLA-allele-positive subsets. For co-occurrence clustering, repertoires with fewer than 30,000 or more than 120,000 public chains were excluded, along with about five repertoires with anomalous nucleotide sharing. The source is immuneACCESS, and TCRdb retained only in-frame sequences with V and J called. Part of the clones is not carried over; for the studies checked, unresolved V genes explain less than half of this, and the remainder is unexplained. That table furnishes V, J and clone size, whereas the DNA furnished D and trimming. The table for this sample lists about 80,000 clones; 60% to 80% of them were counted only once. Of the sample, less than 25% falls within the top ten clones.

According to the germline V gene, CDR1 reads SGHRS and CDR2 reads YFSETQ. V is shortened by 3 bases, J by 1 base, and the region joining them spans 7 bases. From cysteine to phenylalanine, the CDR3 is 13 amino acids long. Only the CDR3 part of the read is kept: 39 bases, read in frame from the first base. The sequence came from a middle-aged woman in good health and CMV-seropositive. The V gene is TRBV5-1 and the J gene is TRBJ1-1; the D segment cannot be called with confidence. What was sequenced was PBMCs. The CDR3 has the sequence CASSYEKNTEAFF. At the DNA level, the sequence is TGCGCCAGCAGCTACGAGAAGAACACTGAAGCTTTCTTT.